The 15 T cell receptor beta chains below were found in one sample sequenced in a study of shared clonotypes between healthy human individuals. Method: immunoSEQ multiplex PCR; TCRdb's copy keeps in-frame clones and lacks some. Of more than 2,000,000 clones detected, approximately 94% appear once; the ten largest clones hold 0.11% to 0.15%. The specimen was naive CD4+ T cells sorted from blood. Described subset: CD45RA+ positively selected. These receptor sequences come from a man aged 18 to 35 in good health.

The rearrangement uses TRBV27 and TRBJ2-1; D is undetermined. CDR1 and CDR2 (germline): MNHEY, SMNVEV (reference sequence). The CDR3 has 17 amino acids. Between the trimmed V and J ends, which lost 2 bases and 0 bases, there was a span of 14 bases. CDR3 sequence (DNA): TGTGCCAGCAGTTTAAATGGGATCACTATCTCCTACAATGAGCAGTTCTTC. Protein product: CASSLNGITISYNEQFF.

The chain carries TRBV27 and TRBJ1-2; TRBD1 agrees at 11 bases. V was clipped by 6 bases and J by 6 bases; unmatched bases: 3. Germline CDR1 and CDR2: MNHEY and SMNVEV (reference sequence). This CDR3 contains 13 residues. CDR3 region: CASRGQGANGYTF. The DNA of the CDR3 is TGTGCCAGCAGAGGACAGGGGGCTAATGGCTACACCTTC.

The chain recombines TRBV2 with TRBJ2-1; TRBD2 matches 11 bases. V shed 6 bases and J 7 bases; nucleotides not matched to a gene: 8. The CDR3 extends over 15 amino acids. CDR1 and CDR2 (germline): SNHLY, FYNNEI. Here the CDR3 reads CASSLAGGTWNEQFF. In nucleotides, the CDR3 is TGTGCCAGCAGCCTAGCGGGGGGAACATGGAATGAGCAGTTCTTC.

This clone was observed once. The chain links TRBV5-4 to TRBJ2-7, with 10 nucleotides matching TRBD1. This CDR3 is 15 amino acids long. V lost 0 bases to trimming and J lost 6 bases; unmatched junction nucleotides: 6. Per the germline V gene, CDR1 is SGHNT and CDR2 is YYREEE (reference sequence). CDR3 sequence reads: CASSLGWTGGPEQYF. The CDR3 nucleotides read TGTGCCAGCAGCTTGGGGTGGACAGGGGGACCCGAGCAGTACTTC.

V is TRBV12-5 and J is TRBJ2-2; the D gene is possibly TRBD2 (6 bases). Trimming took off 7 bases at V and 2 bases at J, with 17 bases between the two ends. CDR3 size: 16 residues. Germline values: CDR1 LGHNT, CDR2 FRNRAP. CDR3 loop: CASAQAGTLNTGELFF. CDR3 bases: TGTGCTAGTGCCCAAGCCGGGACTTTAAACACCGGGGAGCTGTTTTTT.

The rearrangement joins TRBV29-1 to TRBJ2-1; weak D call: TRBD1 (6 bases). The CDR3 spans 13 residues. Trimming pared 4 bases from V and 9 bases from J, leaving 16 bases between. The V gene's germline CDR1 is SQVTM and CDR2 ANQGSEA. The DNA for the CDR3 is TGCAGCGTTGCTAGGACACTACAGGGTGAGCAGTTCTTC. Encoded protein: CSVARTLQGEQFF.

To note about this clone: This same CDR3 is encoded by further DNA sequences in the sample. CDR3 bases: TGTGCCAGCAGTCGTGACTACGAGCAGTACTTC. Translating it yields CASSRDYEQYF. The chain is built from TRBV6-5 and TRBJ2-7; D gene ambiguous. CDR3 length: 11 residues. The germline V gene has CDR1 MNHEY and CDR2 SVGAGI. With 5 bases removed from V and 3 bases from J, the gap between germline ends came to 5 bases.

CDR3 sequence: CASSPVSSYEQYF. The CDR3, as DNA: TGTGCCAGCAGCCCAGTAAGCTCTTACGAGCAGTACTTC. The rearrangement links TRBV7-8 to TRBJ2-7, with D hard to call. There are 13 residues in the CDR3. Between the trimmed V and J ends, which lost 5 bases and 4 bases, there was a span of 12 bases. Germline V lookup: CDR1 SGHVS, CDR2 FQNEAQ. Full variable domain (outside the CDR3, taken from reference TRBV7-8 and TRBJ2-7): GAGVSQSPRYKVAKRGQDVALRCDPISGHVSLFWYQQALGQGPEFLTYFQNEAQLDKSGLPSDRFFAERPEGSVSTLKIQRTQQEDSAVYLCASSPVSSYEQYFGPGTRLTVT.

This clone was seen once. This chain links TRBV19 with TRBJ2-3; a weak D match, TRBD1 (6 bases). The CDR3 extends over 16 amino acids. The germline gives CDR1 LNHDA, CDR2 SQIVND (reference sequence). V was clipped by 3 bases and J by 5 bases, with 18 bases between them. CDR3 amino acids: CASSMIGGSPIDTQYF. CDR3 coding DNA: TGTGCCAGTAGTATGATAGGGGGATCTCCGATAGATACGCAGTATTTT. Full variable domain (outside the CDR3, taken from reference TRBV19 and TRBJ2-3): DGGITQSPKYLFRKEGQNVTLSCEQNLNHDAMYWYRQDPGQGLRLIYYSQIVNDFQKGDIAEGYSVSREKKESFPLTVTSAQKNPTAFYLCASSMIGGSPIDTQYFGPGTRLTVL.

The rearrangement uses TRBV20-1 and TRBJ2-5; D gene ambiguous. The V gene lost 8 bases and the J gene lost 5 bases, with 9 bases spanning the gap. CDR3 length: 10 amino acids. Germline CDR1 and CDR2: DFQATT and SNEGSKA (reference sequence). CDR3 loop: CSTLRETQYF. The CDR3 DNA reads TGCAGTACTTTACGGGAGACCCAGTACTTC.

This chain joins TRBV11-2 and TRBJ2-7; 11 bases match TRBD2. Trimming took 5 bases from V and 2 from J; bases not matched to a gene: 14. Germline CDR1 reads SGHAT; CDR2 reads FQNNGV. The CDR3 loop spans 18 amino acids. CDR3: CASSGPLAGGPRAYEQYF. The DNA of the CDR3 is TGTGCCAGCAGCGGACCTCTAGCGGGGGGACCTAGGGCCTACGAGCAGTACTTC.

Comments on this clone: The same CDR3 is also encoded by other DNA sequences in this sample. The chain has TRBV9 and TRBJ1-4; 7 bases are a match to TRBD1. Germline CDR1 is SGDLS and CDR2 is YYNGEE. The CDR3 totals 15 residues. V dropped 2 bases and J dropped 2; count of bases not matched to a gene: 3. CDR3 DNA sequence: TGTGCCAGCAGCGTTGAGGGGGCCACTAATGAAAAACTGTTTTTT. Protein: CASSVEGATNEKLFF.

The CDR3 nucleotides read TGCGCCAGCAGCCAAGGCCAGGGGGCTTACGACGAGCAGTACTTC. As protein: CASSQGQGAYDEQYF. This chain joins TRBV4-3 and TRBJ2-7; 8 nucleotides align to TRBD1. This CDR3 comprises 15 residues. Germline assignment: CDR1 LGHNA and CDR2 YSLEER. With 1 base clipped from V and 5 bases from J, the junction kept 7 bases outside the gene matches.

About this clone itself: The same CDR3 also results from other DNA sequences found in this sample. The chain carries TRBV5-1 and TRBJ1-2; D uncertain. CDR1 SGHRS and CDR2 YFSETQ come from the germline V gene. This CDR3 is built from 13 residues. V gave up 2 bases and J gave up 4 bases, with 9 bases separating them. CDR3 sequence reads: CASSLGQIYGYTF. CDR3 DNA sequence: TGCGCCAGCAGCTTAGGGCAGATCTATGGCTACACCTTC.

Only a few counts were recorded for this clone. J is TRBJ1-5 and V is TRBV27, with 9 bases fitting TRBD1. From germline, CDR1 is MNHEY and CDR2 SMNVEV (reference sequence). V lost 6 bases and J lost 4; bases outside the gene matches: 7. This CDR3 is 15 amino acids long. CDR3 in DNA: TGTGCCAGCAGAGGGACAGGGAGGAGTAATCAGCCCCAGCATTTT. Amino acid sequence: CASRGTGRSNQPQHF.